Listed below are T cell receptor beta chains from one sample, sequenced in a study of OX40 agonist ivuxolimab in advanced cancers. Assay used: immunoSEQ multiplex PCR; TCRdb lists only in-frame clones, some missing. The data contain 70,000 to 95,000 clones, 92% of them seen just once; the ten biggest clones take up roughly 0.5%. The specimen was CD4+ or CD8+ T cells sorted from blood, collected in a trial of the OX40 agonist ivuxolimab. Receptors were obtained from an adult with an advanced solid tumor such as melanoma, head and neck, liver or kidney cancer. The CDR3 runs from the conserved cysteine through the conserved F or W. Each record gives: clone size, J gene, D gene, V gene, CDR3 DNA, CDR3 protein. D genes are given only for firm matches. Clone sizes are given selectively: once, few, many, or a class where the clone is expanded.

clone size: -; J gene: TRBJ2-1; D gene: TRBD2; V gene: TRBV5-1; CDR3 DNA: TGCGCCAGCAGCTTGGGACTAGCGGGAAGAAATGAGCAGTTCTTC; CDR3 protein: CASSLGLAGRNEQFF
clone size: -; J gene: TRBJ1-2; D gene: -; V gene: TRBV14; CDR3 DNA: TGTGCCAGCAGCCAAGGAAATCGGGTCTTCTATGGCTACACCTTC; CDR3 protein: CASSQGNRVFYGYTF
clone size: -; J gene: TRBJ2-7; D gene: TRBD1; V gene: TRBV5-1; CDR3 DNA: TGCGCCAGCAGCTTGGGACAGGGTCCCTACGAGCAGTACTTC; CDR3 protein: CASSLGQGPYEQYF
clone size: -; J gene: TRBJ2-3; D gene: -; V gene: TRBV5-1; CDR3 DNA: TGCGCCAGCAGCTTGGGGACAGTTACTAGCACAGATACGCAGTATTTT; CDR3 protein: CASSLGTVTSTDTQYF
clone size: -; J gene: TRBJ2-7; D gene: -; V gene: TRBV7-9; CDR3 DNA: TGTGCCAGCAGCCAAGACTTGGTAGGCTACGAGCAGTACTTC; CDR3 protein: CASSQDLVGYEQYF
clone size: once; J gene: TRBJ1-1; D gene: -; V gene: TRBV6-6; CDR3 DNA: TGTGCCAGCAGTCTCTCCCCCTCGGGGGCGAACACTGAAGCTTTCTTT; CDR3 protein: CASSLSPSGANTEAFF
clone size: few; J gene: TRBJ1-1; D gene: -; V gene: TRBV30; CDR3 DNA: TGTGCCTGGAGTGTTTGGGGTGGTCGGACTGAAGCTTTCTTT; CDR3 protein: CAWSVWGGRTEAFF
clone size: -; J gene: TRBJ1-2; D gene: -; V gene: TRBV7-8; CDR3 DNA: TGTGCCAGCAGCTTAGACCAGGGCGGCTACACCTTC; CDR3 protein: CASSLDQGGYTF
clone size: -; J gene: TRBJ1-1; D gene: -; V gene: TRBV7-9; CDR3 DNA: TGTGCCAGCAGCTTAATTACATTAGGTGGGACAAGGAACACTGAAGCTTTCTTT; CDR3 protein: CASSLITLGGTRNTEAFF
clone size: -; J gene: TRBJ2-7; D gene: -; V gene: TRBV4-3; CDR3 DNA: TGCGCCAGCAGCCAAGCGTCGGCTAGCGTATTCTACGAGCAGTACTTC; CDR3 protein: CASSQASASVFYEQYF
clone size: -; J gene: TRBJ2-6; D gene: TRBD1; V gene: TRBV6-1; CDR3 DNA: TGTGCCAGCAGTGGACAGGGGGTATCTTCTGGGGCCAACGTCCTGACTTTC; CDR3 protein: CASSGQGVSSGANVLTF
clone size: -; J gene: TRBJ1-6; D gene: -; V gene: TRBV19; CDR3 DNA: TGTGCCAGTAGCAATAGGTGGCAGGGTAATTCACCCCTCCACTTT; CDR3 protein: CASSNRWQGNSPLHF
clone size: -; J gene: TRBJ2-1; D gene: TRBD1; V gene: TRBV2; CDR3 DNA: TGTGCCAGCCCTAGACAGGGCTATCAATATGAGCAGTTCTTC; CDR3 protein: CASPRQGYQYEQFF
clone size: -; J gene: TRBJ2-1; D gene: -; V gene: TRBV2; CDR3 DNA: TGTGCCAGCACCCCAGGACATTATGAGCAGTTCTTC; CDR3 protein: CASTPGHYEQFF
clone size: -; J gene: TRBJ2-7; D gene: TRBD1; V gene: TRBV19; CDR3 DNA: TGTGCCAGTAGTATAGGGCGGACAGGGGACTTGGTGCAGTACTTC; CDR3 protein: CASSIGRTGDLVQYF
clone size: once; J gene: TRBJ2-2; D gene: TRBD1; V gene: TRBV9; CDR3 DNA: TGTGCCAGCAGCGGCTCCAGACAGGGTGGCACCGGGGAGCTGTTTTTT; CDR3 protein: CASSGSRQGGTGELFF
clone size: -; J gene: TRBJ2-3; D gene: TRBD1; V gene: TRBV18; CDR3 DNA: TGTGCCAGCTCACGGACAGGGTACACAGATACGCAGTATTTT; CDR3 protein: CASSRTGYTDTQYF
clone size: -; J gene: TRBJ1-3; D gene: -; V gene: TRBV9; CDR3 DNA: TGTGCCAGCAGCGTATCAGGACAGCTCGCCTCTGGAAACACCATATATTTT; CDR3 protein: CASSVSGQLASGNTIYF
clone size: -; J gene: TRBJ2-3; D gene: TRBD2; V gene: TRBV7-3; CDR3 DNA: TGTGCCAGCAGCTTAACTGGGACTAGCGGTCTCACAGATACGCAGTATTTT; CDR3 protein: CASSLTGTSGLTDTQYF
clone size: few; J gene: TRBJ2-1; D gene: TRBD2; V gene: TRBV7-9; CDR3 DNA: TGTGCCAGCAGCCTTAGCGGGGGGGCCTTCGAGGAGCAGTTCTTC; CDR3 protein: CASSLSGGAFEEQFF
clone size: few; J gene: TRBJ1-1; D gene: -; V gene: TRBV6-1; CDR3 DNA: TGTGCCAGCACCCTAGAGGCCTCGGGAGCTTTCTTT; CDR3 protein: CASTLEASGAFF
clone size: -; J gene: TRBJ1-6; D gene: -; V gene: TRBV28; CDR3 DNA: TGTGCCAGCACCGACACAGGGAGAACAGATTCACCCCTCCACTTT; CDR3 protein: CASTDTGRTDSPLHF
clone size: -; J gene: TRBJ1-2; D gene: TRBD1; V gene: TRBV11-2; CDR3 DNA: TGTGCCAGCAGCACAAGACAGGGACCACATTATGGCTACACCTTC; CDR3 protein: CASSTRQGPHYGYTF
clone size: -; J gene: TRBJ2-5; D gene: TRBD2; V gene: TRBV10-3; CDR3 DNA: TGTGCCATCAGTGGACTAGCGGTCCAAGAGACCCAGTACTTC; CDR3 protein: CAISGLAVQETQYF
clone size: -; J gene: TRBJ2-7; D gene: -; V gene: TRBV18; CDR3 DNA: TGTGCCAGCTCACCACCGGCCCCTAGCTTAAGGCCTATCGAGCAGTACTTC; CDR3 protein: CASSPPAPSLRPIEQYF
clone size: -; J gene: TRBJ2-7; D gene: TRBD1; V gene: TRBV5-1; CDR3 DNA: TGCGCCAGCAGCTGGGGCCCGGGACAGGGGTGGAGCGAGCAGTACTTC; CDR3 protein: CASSWGPGQGWSEQYF
clone size: -; J gene: TRBJ2-1; D gene: TRBD2; V gene: TRBV19; CDR3 DNA: TGTGCCTCCAGGGCGGCGGGAGGGCCCGCTAACGATGAGCAGTTCTTC; CDR3 protein: CASRAAGGPANDEQFF
clone size: -; J gene: TRBJ2-7; D gene: TRBD2; V gene: TRBV27; CDR3 DNA: TGTGCCAGCAGTAGAGCTAGCGGAAACTACGAGCAGTACTTC; CDR3 protein: CASSRASGNYEQYF
clone size: once; J gene: TRBJ2-7; D gene: -; V gene: TRBV10-2; CDR3 DNA: TGCGCCAGCAGTAGGACAGAGGCCTACGAGCAGTACTTC; CDR3 protein: CASSRTEAYEQYF
clone size: -; J gene: TRBJ2-2; D gene: TRBD1; V gene: TRBV5-1; CDR3 DNA: TGCGCCAGCAGCAGGACAGGGGGCTCCCCCGGGGAGCTGTTTTTT; CDR3 protein: CASSRTGGSPGELFF
clone size: -; J gene: TRBJ2-5; D gene: -; V gene: TRBV6-5; CDR3 DNA: TGTGCCAGCAGGTGGGTGAGGGAGACCCAGTACTTC; CDR3 protein: CASRWVRETQYF
clone size: once; J gene: TRBJ2-2; D gene: TRBD1; V gene: TRBV12-5; CDR3 DNA: TGTGCTAGTGGTTGGGTGGGGACAGGGGGAATCGGGGAGCTGTTTTTT; CDR3 protein: CASGWVGTGGIGELFF
clone size: -; J gene: TRBJ2-1; D gene: TRBD1; V gene: TRBV5-8; CDR3 DNA: TGTGCCAGCAGCTTGACAGGGGCGAATGAGCAGTTCTTC; CDR3 protein: CASSLTGANEQFF
clone size: once; J gene: TRBJ1-6; D gene: TRBD1; V gene: TRBV2; CDR3 DNA: TGTGCCAGCATGGGACAGGGCGAATCACCCCTCCACTTT; CDR3 protein: CASMGQGESPLHF
clone size: -; J gene: TRBJ2-7; D gene: -; V gene: TRBV5-4; CDR3 DNA: TGTGCCAGCAGCGTCGTCCGGGACAAAAACGAGCAGTACTTC; CDR3 protein: CASSVVRDKNEQYF
clone size: -; J gene: TRBJ1-2; D gene: -; V gene: TRBV30; CDR3 DNA: TGTGCCGGTGGTGGTCAGGGAGGGGCCTATGGCTACACCTTC; CDR3 protein: CAGGGQGGAYGYTF
clone size: -; J gene: TRBJ2-3; D gene: -; V gene: TRBV5-1; CDR3 DNA: TGCGCCAGCACTTCCGACTATCTCGCCGATACGCAGTATTTT; CDR3 protein: CASTSDYLADTQYF
clone size: -; J gene: TRBJ1-1; D gene: -; V gene: TRBV19; CDR3 DNA: TGTGCCAGTAGTCCCCGGGAGGGGACTGAAGCTTTCTTT; CDR3 protein: CASSPREGTEAFF
clone size: -; J gene: TRBJ2-3; D gene: TRBD2; V gene: TRBV4-1; CDR3 DNA: TGCGCCAGCAGCCAAGGAACGAGCGGGGGTTATACGCAGTATTTT; CDR3 protein: CASSQGTSGGYTQYF
clone size: -; J gene: TRBJ2-7; D gene: TRBD1; V gene: TRBV25-1; CDR3 DNA: TGTGCCAGCAGTGAATCCGGACAGGGGGAATACGAGCAGTACTTC; CDR3 protein: CASSESGQGEYEQYF
clone size: -; J gene: TRBJ1-2; D gene: -; V gene: TRBV6-5; CDR3 DNA: TGTGCCAGCAGTTACGGCCAGGGGAGGAACTATGGCTACACCTTC; CDR3 protein: CASSYGQGRNYGYTF
clone size: -; J gene: TRBJ1-4; D gene: -; V gene: TRBV6-1; CDR3 DNA: TGTGCCAGCAGTGAACCGGCAGCAAGTAATGAAAAACTGTTTTTT; CDR3 protein: CASSEPAASNEKLFF
clone size: -; J gene: TRBJ2-2; D gene: -; V gene: TRBV9; CDR3 DNA: TGTGCCAGCAGCGTAGGGCAGGGCACAGGGGAGCTGTTTTTT; CDR3 protein: CASSVGQGTGELFF
clone size: once; J gene: TRBJ2-3; D gene: -; V gene: TRBV30; CDR3 DNA: TGTGCCTGGAGTATGACGGCAGATACGCAGTATTTT; CDR3 protein: CAWSMTADTQYF